What follows are 24 T cell receptor beta chains derived from one specimen sequenced in a study of cytomegalovirus exposure and HLA in healthy donors. 13 Jbeta primers and 60 Vbeta primers were used for the PCR. TCRdb's table, derived via immunoSEQ multiplex PCR, lists solely in-frame clones and lacks some. The sample includes about 94,000 clones, 79% of them seen just once. Sequencing input: PBMCs. These receptors came from a woman aged 40 to 50 in good health and CMV-seronegative.

The chain is built from TRBV5-6 and TRBJ1-2; D is undetermined. CDR1 is SGHDT, CDR2 YYEEEE, per germline. Trimming took off 0 bases at V and 6 bases at J, with 9 bases between the two ends. CDR3 length: 13 residues. CDR3 protein: CASSLGVQDGYTF. The CDR3 region has the DNA TGTGCCAGCAGCTTGGGGGTGCAGGATGGCTACACCTTC.

J is TRBJ1-5 and V is TRBV6-5, with a tentative D call TRBD1 (6 bases). This CDR3 region has 15 residues. The V gene's germline CDR1 is MNHEY and CDR2 SVGAGI. V was shortened by 4 bases and J by 6 bases, with 16 bases between the two germline ends. The CDR3 DNA reads as TGTGCCAGCAGTTTAGGGGGAGAGGTTAGTCAGCCCCAGCATTTT. Its translation: CASSLGGEVSQPQHF.

The rearrangement joins TRBV18 to TRBJ2-7; D is perhaps TRBD2 (6 bases). Trimming shortened V by 2 bases and J by 6 bases, and 11 bases separated the two germline ends. Germline loops: CDR1 KGHSH, CDR2 LQKENI. The CDR3 totals 13 residues. DNA of the CDR3: TGTGCCAGCTCACCAGCCGTGGGAGGCGAGCAGTACTTC. It codes for CASSPAVGGEQYF.

The CDR3 protein is CASRETGRRWNTEAFF. Here the CDR3 DNA reads TGTGCCAGCAGGGAAACAGGTAGGCGTTGGAACACTGAAGCTTTCTTT. This chain connects TRBV28 to TRBJ1-1; TRBD1 might be the D (5 bases). CDR1 is MDHEN and CDR2 is SYDVKM in the germline V gene. The V end lost 6 bases, the J end lost 1 base, and 18 bases lay between the germline ends. This CDR3 contains 16 residues.

V and J are TRBV15 and TRBJ2-3; maybe TRBD2 (5 bases). The CDR3 is made up of 13 amino acids. CDR1 LNHNV and CDR2 YYDKDF come from the germline V gene (reference sequence). The V end lost 8 bases, the J end lost 6 bases, and 15 bases lay between the germline ends. The CDR3 coding sequence is TGTGCCACCGGGGAACCGCGGAGGGATACGCAGTATTTT. The encoded protein is CATGEPRRDTQYF.

The genes are TRBV7-2 and TRBJ2-5; 11 bases are shared with TRBD2. V shed 5 bases, J shed 5 bases, and the junction held 4 bases outside the gene matches. Germline V CDR1 and CDR2: SGHTA, FQGNSA. The CDR3 contains 14 residues. The CDR3 loop reads CASSLSGGAETQYF. CDR3 nucleotides: TGTGCCAGCAGCCTTAGCGGGGGGGCTGAGACCCAGTACTTC.

This clone was recorded a few times. The chain combines TRBV10-1 with TRBJ1-2, with 12 bases that match TRBD1. Germline trimming cut 7 bases from V and 8 bases from J; bases unmatched to any gene: 14. The CDR3 sequence is 16 residues long. The germline V gene encodes CDR1 WNHNN and CDR2 SYGVQD (reference sequence). CDR3: CASNTGTGGEVSGYTF. The CDR3 region has the DNA TGCGCCAGCAATACCGGGACAGGGGGCGAAGTATCCGGCTACACCTTC.

V and J are TRBV30 and TRBJ1-1, with D unresolved. CDR3 length: 14 residues. CDR1 and CDR2 (germline): GTSNPN, SVGIG (reference sequence). Trimming took off 4 bases at V and 5 bases at J, with 17 bases between the two ends. The CDR3 sequence: CAWIGAGVVTEAFF. The CDR3 region has the DNA TGTGCCTGGATTGGTGCGGGAGTTGTGACTGAAGCTTTCTTT.

The chain employs TRBV15 and TRBJ1-3; D is perhaps TRBD1 (5 bases). Trimming shortened V by 6 bases and J by 2 bases, and 11 bases separated the two germline ends. Looked up from germline, CDR1 is LNHNV and CDR2 is YYDKDF (reference sequence). This CDR3 contains 14 residues. The CDR3: CATSLMTAGNTIYF. Written as DNA, the CDR3 is TGTGCCACCAGTCTAATGACAGCTGGAAACACCATATATTTT. Full variable domain (remainder filled in from reference TRBV15 and TRBJ1-3): DAMVIQNPRYQVTQFGKPVTLSCSQTLNHNVMYWYQQKSSQAPKLLFHYYDKDFNNEADTPDNFQSRRPNTSFCFLDIRSPGLGDTAMYLCATSLMTAGNTIYFGEGSWLTVV.

This clone came up a few times. Here the CDR3 reads CASSYSGFDEQFF. CDR3 sequence (DNA): TGTGCCAGCAGTTATTCCGGTTTCGATGAGCAGTTCTTC. The V gene is TRBV6-6, the J gene TRBJ2-1; no definite D call. The CDR3 is made up of 13 amino acids. Germline values: CDR1 MNHNY, CDR2 SVGAGI (reference sequence). The V gene lost 3 bases and the J gene lost 8 bases, with 11 bases spanning the gap.

V and J are TRBV7-9 and TRBJ2-6, with D unclear. V was trimmed by 3 bases and J by 2 bases, leaving 2 bases between them. The germline CDR1 and CDR2 sequences are SEHNR and FQNEAQ (reference sequence). CDR3 length equals 13 residues. In nucleotides, the CDR3 is TGTGCCAGCAGCTTCGCTGGGGCCAACGTCCTGACTTTC. Protein sequence: CASSFAGANVLTF.

This chain connects TRBV7-8 to TRBJ1-6, with 9 positions matching TRBD1. Germline V CDR1 and CDR2: SGHVS, FQNEAQ. V lost 6 bases to trimming and J lost 9 bases; unmatched junction nucleotides: 6. The CDR3 loop spans 14 amino acids. This CDR3 reads CASSFGQGTSPLHF. CDR3 nucleotides: TGTGCCAGCAGTTTCGGACAGGGGACTTCACCCCTCCACTTT.

The J gene is TRBJ1-6, the V gene TRBV27; D uncertain. The CDR3 is 13 residues long. V gave up 6 bases and J gave up 5 bases, with 8 bases separating them. Germline V CDR1 and CDR2: MNHEY, SMNVEV (reference sequence). Written as DNA, the CDR3 is TGTGCCAGCAGCCGGGATAATAATTCACCCCTCCACTTT. This gives the protein CASSRDNNSPLHF.

The table lists this clone with a few counts. V gene TRBV6-5 combines with J gene TRBJ2-7; 15 bases align to TRBD2. The germline V gene encodes CDR1 MNHEY and CDR2 SVGAGI. V lost 6 bases and J lost 4; bases outside the gene matches: 1. This CDR3 region has 14 residues. CDR3 DNA: TGTGCCAGCAGCGGGACTAGCGGGGGGTACGAGCAGTACTTC. Translated: CASSGTSGGYEQYF.

A note on this clone: The junction and the germline gene differ at one end; a read error may be behind it. J is TRBJ1-5 and V is TRBV6-6; the D gene is possibly TRBD1 (6 bases). The germline CDR1 and CDR2 sequences are MNHNY and SVGAGI (reference sequence). The CDR3 has 14 amino acids. CDR3 amino acids: CASSGGLGNQPQNF. The CDR3 DNA reads as TGTGCCAGCAGTGGGGGCCTGGGAAATCAGCCCCAGAATTTT.

The rearrangement links TRBV5-6 to TRBJ2-2, with D maybe TRBD1 (5 bases). This CDR3 contains 19 residues. The V end lost 3 bases, the J end lost 0 bases, and 21 bases lay between the germline ends. Germline lookup yields CDR1 SGHDT and CDR2 YYEEEE. CDR3 protein: CASSSSEWIRTPNTGELFF. The DNA for the CDR3 is TGTGCCAGCAGCTCATCCGAATGGATAAGGACACCGAACACCGGGGAGCTGTTTTTT.

A few counts support this clone. The gene calls are TRBV5-8 and TRBJ1-3, with D unresolved. This CDR3 spans 15 amino acids. Trimming stripped 2 bases from V and 2 bases from J, with 11 bases between. Germline V gives CDR1 SGHTS, CDR2 YDEGEE. CDR3 in amino acids: CASSFRGRAGNTIYF. Written as DNA, the CDR3 is TGTGCCAGCAGCTTTCGAGGGAGGGCTGGAAACACCATATATTTT.

V and J are TRBV7-2 and TRBJ2-3; 8 nucleotides match TRBD2. The length of the CDR3 is 15 residues. Per germline, CDR1 SGHTA and CDR2 FQGNSA. The V and J ends lost 5 bases and 2 bases, in that order; junction bases with no gene match: 6. The CDR3 here is CASSPKRGYTDTQYF. Here the CDR3 DNA reads TGTGCCAGCAGCCCTAAGCGGGGGTACACAGATACGCAGTATTTT.

V and J are TRBV4-2 and TRBJ2-2; 9 positions agree with TRBD1. This CDR3 contains 15 residues. CDR1 is LGHNA, CDR2 YNFKEQ, per germline. The V gene end was trimmed by 1 base and the J gene end by 4 bases; junction bases not matched to a gene: 1. In DNA form, the CDR3 reads TGTGCCAGCAGCCAAGGGGACAGGGTCACCGGGGAGCTGTTTTTT. Its protein is CASSQGDRVTGELFF.

A few counts support this clone. The V gene is TRBV30, the J gene TRBJ1-1; 7 bases fit TRBD1. V was clipped by 0 bases and J by 0 bases; unmatched bases: 7. Germline CDR1 reads GTSNPN; CDR2 reads SVGIG (reference sequence). The CDR3 extends over 16 amino acids. DNA of the CDR3: TGTGCCTGGAGTGTACAAGGGGGCGCGATGAACACTGAAGCTTTCTTT. It encodes CAWSVQGGAMNTEAFF.

The chain links TRBV7-9 to TRBJ1-1; D is unclear. Germline V gives CDR1 SEHNR, CDR2 FQNEAQ (reference sequence). Trimming shortened V by 5 bases and J by 1 base, and 8 bases separated the two germline ends. The CDR3 consists of 13 residues. Here the CDR3 DNA reads TGTGCCAGCAGCGCCCGGGAGAACACTGAAGCTTTCTTT. It specifies CASSARENTEAFF.

This clone was counted a single time. The rearrangement uses TRBV30 and TRBJ2-3; 8 nucleotides agree with TRBD2. Germline V lookup: CDR1 GTSNPN, CDR2 SVGIG (reference sequence). The ends lost 5 bases at V and 0 bases at J; junction bases unmatched: 4. The CDR3 covers 14 residues. CDR3 sequence reads: CAWGSGVSTDTQYF. In nucleotides, the CDR3 is TGTGCCTGGGGTAGCGGGGTAAGCACAGATACGCAGTATTTT.

The chain employs TRBV7-9 and TRBJ2-7; possible D gene TRBD1, 5 bases. The CDR3 covers 16 residues. V was cut by 1 base and J by 3 bases, with 16 bases left in between. Germline CDR1 SEHNR, CDR2 FQNEAQ (reference sequence). The CDR3 is CASSLVSQGWGYEQYF. In DNA form, the CDR3 reads TGTGCCAGCAGCTTAGTTTCGCAGGGCTGGGGCTACGAGCAGTACTTC.

This chain uses TRBV5-4 with TRBJ2-3; 11 bases map to TRBD1. V lost 5 bases to trimming and J lost 2 bases; unmatched junction nucleotides: 10. Looked up from germline, CDR1 is SGHNT and CDR2 is YYREEE (reference sequence). The CDR3 consists of 17 residues. The CDR3 spells CASRQGQGVSNTDTQYF. The CDR3 coding sequence is TGTGCCAGCAGGCAGGGACAGGGGGTCTCAAACACAGATACGCAGTATTTT.